This T cell receptor (beta chain) was captured by sequencing in a study of CD8 T cells in ankylosing spondylitis. General observations from the study: Disease-linked clones were reportedly significantly enriched in matched ankylosing spondylitis synovial fluid.

A word on this clonotype: Its target is unknown.

Researchers built TCR beta libraries using quantitative 5'-RACE with molecular barcodes. MiXCR, applied by TCRdb to the 5' RACE reads, yields one record per CDR3 protein. This table holds 200,000 to 300,000 distinct CDR3 sequences, about 24% found once. Losses at the gene ends were 2 bases for V and 4 bases for J; bases not matched to a gene: 11. Germline V gene data show CDR1 as DFQATT and CDR2 as SNEGSKA (reference sequence). This CDR3 region has 15 residues. The V call is TRBV20-1, the J call TRBJ2-7, with 7 bases fitting TRBD2. The receptor's source is a male donor with ankylosing spondylitis or in good health (not recorded which). Sequencing was performed on blood, either unsorted or a sorted T cell fraction (not recorded which). As DNA, the CDR3 is TGCAGTGCTAGAATCGACTCTAGCGGCACTTACGAGCAGTACTTC. Its translation is CSARIDSSGTYEQYF.